This passage covers 21 T cell receptor beta chains from one sample sequenced in a study of cytomegalovirus exposure and HLA in healthy donors. The study ran its PCR with 60 Vbeta and 13 Jbeta primers. Only in-frame clones appear in the TCRdb table, and some are missing; sequencing was by immunoSEQ multiplex PCR. Here the sample spans some 170,000 clones, 70% to 80% being singletons. Sequencing was done on a sample of PBMCs. The receptors stem from a woman between 40 and 50 years old in good health and CMV-seronegative.

This chain uses TRBV30 with TRBJ1-5; TRBD1 matches 7 bases. J gave up 5 bases and V 4 bases, and 5 bases lay outside the gene matches. The CDR3 extends over 13 amino acids. The germline CDR1 and CDR2 sequences are GTSNPN and SVGIG (reference sequence). This CDR3 is CAWNGQGDQPQHF. As DNA, the CDR3 is TGTGCCTGGAATGGGCAGGGGGATCAGCCCCAGCATTTT.

The CDR3 coding sequence is TGCAGCGTCAGCTCCGGGACAAAGGGGATGAGGGACGAGCAGTACTTC. It codes for CSVSSGTKGMRDEQYF. The genes are TRBV29-1 and TRBJ2-7, with D perhaps matching TRBD1 (6 bases). V gave up 6 bases and J gave up 5 bases, with 26 bases separating them. The CDR3 length is 16 residues. Germline V gene lookup returns CDR1 SQVTM and CDR2 ANQGSEA.

The chain links TRBV28 to TRBJ2-3; D possibly corresponds to TRBD2 (5 bases). The CDR3 covers 15 residues. V was pared by 5 bases and J by 0 bases, with 12 bases between. The germline CDR1 and CDR2 sequences are MDHEN and SYDVKM. This chain's CDR3 is CASSHEDSSTDTQYF. Here the CDR3 DNA reads TGTGCCAGCAGTCACGAGGACTCTAGCACAGATACGCAGTATTTT.

About this clone: The conserved phenylalanine or tryptophan normally closing the CDR3 is absent here, so this likely arose from a read error. The limits of the CDR3 on the DNA are not certain, so only TCRdb's listed CDR3 is given. The chain recombines TRBV6-1 with TRBJ1-5; TRBD1 is the table's D call and was not checked against the DNA. Germline V gene data show CDR1 as MNHNS and CDR2 as SASEGT. The CDR3 length is 13 residues, termini included. The CDR3 sequence is CASSEVGTGKVVL.

Only a few counts were recorded for this clone. The CDR3 protein is CASSATETSGLFF. The CDR3 DNA reads TGTGCCAGCAGTGCCACGGAAACTAGCGGGCTGTTCTTC. The chain carries TRBV6-1 and TRBJ2-1, with TRBD2 matching over 9 bases. The V gene end was trimmed by 4 bases and the J gene end by 15 bases; junction bases not matched to a gene: 10. Germline CDR1 and CDR2: MNHNS and SASEGT. The length of the CDR3 is 13 residues.

V gene TRBV6-1 combines with J gene TRBJ2-3; 13 bases line up with TRBD2. This CDR3 has 13 amino acids. The junction had 2 bases not matched to a gene; V was cut back by 10 bases and J by 4 bases. CDR1 MNHNS and CDR2 SASEGT come from the germline V gene. CDR3 sequence reads: CAILAGGPDTQYF. CDR3 DNA sequence: TGTGCCATACTAGCGGGAGGGCCAGATACGCAGTATTTT.

The rearrangement links TRBV6-1 to TRBJ2-7; tentative D call: TRBD2 (6 bases). The CDR3 covers 15 residues. Germline V CDR1 and CDR2: MNHNS, SASEGT. The V gene lost 8 bases and the J gene lost 2 bases, with 19 bases spanning the gap. The CDR3 DNA reads TGTGCCAGCGGAGGTAGGGACTTTCTCACCTACGAGCAGTACTTC. The encoded protein is CASGGRDFLTYEQYF.

The sample holds a few counts of this clone. This chain links TRBV4-1 with TRBJ2-6; TRBD1 might be the D (5 bases). Per germline, CDR1 MGHRA and CDR2 YSYEKL. V lost 0 bases and J 2 bases, leaving 11 bases between the germline ends. The CDR3 is 17 residues long. CDR3 coding DNA: TGCGCCAGCAGCCAAGAAGGAATGACAGCTGGGGCCAACGTCCTGACTTTC. It is translated as CASSQEGMTAGANVLTF.

The chain combines TRBV29-1 with TRBJ1-2, with 9 bases that match TRBD1. Per germline, CDR1 SQVTM and CDR2 ANQGSEA. This CDR3 region has 15 residues. The V and J ends lost 1 base and 1 base, in that order; junction bases with no gene match: 4. The CDR3 DNA sequence: TGCAGCGTTGAAGTAGACAGGGGGTATAACTATGGCTACACCTTC. It specifies CSVEVDRGYNYGYTF.

The chain is built from TRBV30 and TRBJ2-4, with TRBD2 matching 9 bases. Germline CDR1 and CDR2: GTSNPN and SVGIG (reference sequence). The CDR3 is 15 residues long. The J segment lost 8 bases and the V segment lost 2 bases, leaving 10 bases of the junction unmatched. The CDR3 nucleotides read TGTGCCTGGAGTTCGGCAGCGGGAGGTAGGGACATTCAGTACTTC. Its protein is CAWSSAAGGRDIQYF.

The rearrangement uses TRBV2 and TRBJ2-7; 8 bases are a match to TRBD1. V shed 3 bases, J shed 6 bases, and the junction held 7 bases outside the gene matches. Per the germline V gene, CDR1 is SNHLY and CDR2 is FYNNEI. The CDR3 runs 14 residues. CDR3 sequence reads: CASSDGQGWGEQYF. CDR3 nucleotides: TGTGCCAGCAGTGATGGACAGGGATGGGGCGAGCAGTACTTC.

This sequence joins TRBV27 and TRBJ1-2; D perhaps matches TRBD1 (5 bases). V lost 5 bases to trimming and J lost 2 bases, with 15 bases between them. CDR1 is MNHEY, CDR2 SMNVEV, per germline (reference sequence). This CDR3 has 15 amino acids. CDR3 in DNA: TGTGCCAGCAGTATCTCTACGGGACTGAACTATGGCTACACCTTC. Translation gives CASSISTGLNYGYTF.

The chain uses TRBV6-1 and TRBJ1-2; 8 bases map to TRBD1. The CDR3 is made up of 15 amino acids. With V trimmed by 4 bases and J by 7 bases, 11 bases remained unmatched. Germline V gene data show CDR1 as MNHNS and CDR2 as SASEGT. The DNA of the CDR3 is TGTGCCAGCAGTGCCGACAGGGGTTTTTTTACTGGCTACACCTTC. This codes for CASSADRGFFTGYTF.

The chain recombines TRBV2 with TRBJ1-5, with D possibly matching TRBD1 (5 bases). Germline CDR1 reads SNHLY; CDR2 reads FYNNEI. This CDR3 is 15 amino acids long. Trimming pared 4 bases from V and 6 bases from J, leaving 16 bases between. CDR3 sequence reads: CASSAADRGSQPQHF. CDR3 nucleotide sequence: TGTGCCAGCAGTGCTGCTGATAGGGGTAGTCAGCCCCAGCATTTT.

Written as DNA, the CDR3 is TGCAGCGGGACAGGGCCTAATGAAAAACTGTTTTTT. Its protein is CSGTGPNEKLFF. The chain couples TRBV29-1 to TRBJ1-4; TRBD1 matches 8 bases. V gave up 7 bases and J gave up 3 bases; unmatched junction bases: 1. Germline values: CDR1 SQVTM, CDR2 ANQGSEA. This CDR3 contains 12 residues.

The chain combines TRBV5-1 with TRBJ1-1; a possible D gene is TRBD1 (5 bases). The CDR3 loop spans 15 amino acids. V was cut by 0 bases and J by 4 bases, with 13 bases left in between. CDR1 SGHRS and CDR2 YFSETQ come from the germline V gene. The DNA for the CDR3 is TGCGCCAGCAGCTTGGGTCATCGGGGGGGCACTGAAGCTTTCTTT. Amino acid sequence: CASSLGHRGGTEAFF.

The chain has TRBV7-6 and TRBJ2-2, with D possibly matching TRBD1 (5 bases). Trimming removed 8 bases from V and 0 bases from J, with 10 bases in between. The CDR3 is 14 amino acids. Per the germline V gene, CDR1 is SGHVS and CDR2 is FNYEAQ. CDR3 nucleotides: TGTGCCAGCCGTGCAGGGACGAACACCGGGGAGCTGTTTTTT. Translation gives CASRAGTNTGELFF.

J is TRBJ2-5 and V is TRBV10-3; D might be TRBD2 (5 bases). The CDR3 extends over 15 amino acids. Trimming shortened V by 0 bases and J by 0 bases, and 8 bases separated the two germline ends. From germline, CDR1 is ENHRY and CDR2 SYGVKD. CDR3 bases: TGTGCCATCAGTGAGTCGACGGGAAACCAAGAGACCCAGTACTTC. Encoded protein: CAISESTGNQETQYF.

J is TRBJ2-6 and V is TRBV7-9; D unclear. Germline values: CDR1 SEHNR, CDR2 FQNEAQ (reference sequence). V shed 4 bases and J shed 0 bases, with 7 bases lying between them. There are 15 residues in the CDR3. Here the CDR3 reads CASSWSGSGANVLTF. The CDR3 bases are TGTGCCAGCAGCTGGTCCGGCTCTGGGGCCAACGTCCTGACTTTC. Full variable domain (rest looked up from reference TRBV7-9 and TRBJ2-6): DTGVSQNPRHKITKRGQNVTFRCDPISEHNRLYWYRQTLGQGPEFLTYFQNEAQLEKSRLLSDRFSAERPKGSFSTLEIQRTEQGDSAMYLCASSWSGSGANVLTFGAGSRLTVL.

This clone was seen a handful of times. The gene calls are TRBV5-1 and TRBJ2-1; 7 positions agree with TRBD2. Germline V gene lookup returns CDR1 SGHRS and CDR2 YFSETQ. This CDR3 is built from 14 residues. Trimming removed 4 bases from V and 7 bases from J; junction bases left unmatched: 8. The CDR3 loop reads CASSRASGENEQFF. The CDR3 bases are TGCGCCAGCAGCAGGGCTAGCGGAGAGAATGAGCAGTTCTTC.

The chain has TRBV19 and TRBJ2-7; 7 nucleotides align to TRBD1. The trim removed 5 bases at V and 4 bases at J, leaving 5 bases unmatched. CDR1 is LNHDA and CDR2 is SQIVND in the germline V gene (reference sequence). The CDR3 has 13 amino acids. The CDR3 protein is CASSPGTAYEQYF. The CDR3 coding sequence is TGTGCCAGTAGTCCCGGGACAGCTTACGAGCAGTACTTC.